A selection of T cell receptor beta chains follows, all from one sample in a study of cytomegalovirus exposure and HLA in healthy donors. Here immunoSEQ multiplex PCR was the method, and the copy in TCRdb shows in-frame clones only, minus some. The sample includes about 200,000 clones, 75% to 90% of them seen just once. The sequencing sample was made of PBMCs. All receptors derive from a woman aged 25 to 45 in good health and CMV-seronegative. The CDR3 runs from the conserved cysteine through the conserved F or W. The D gene is left open where the match is weak. A clone size is listed for some rows: how often the clone was seen (once, few, many), or a class if it is expanded.

>TRBJ2-5|.|TRBV4-2|TRBD1
CASSPEGQGASETQYF
TGTGCCAGCAGCCCAGAGGGACAGGGGGCTTCAGAGACCCAGTACTTC
>TRBJ2-1|.|TRBV5-1|TRBD1
CASSIRQGADREQFF
TGCGCCAGCAGCATCAGACAGGGGGCTGATCGAGAGCAGTTCTTC
>TRBJ2-2|.|TRBV5-1|.
CASSLGAGLNTGELFF
TGCGCCAGCAGCTTGGGGGCAGGGTTAAACACCGGGGAGCTGTTTTTT
>TRBJ2-4|.|TRBV28|TRBD1
CASSRGTGDVTKNIQYF
TGTGCCAGCAGCCGGGGGACAGGGGATGTAACCAAAAACATTCAGTACTTC
>TRBJ1-5|.|TRBV6-6|.
CASIALEGNQPQHF
TGTGCCAGCATCGCCCTAGAGGGCAATCAGCCCCAGCATTTT
>TRBJ2-7|once|TRBV7-2|TRBD1
CASSSRTGPAYEQYF
TGTGCCAGCAGCTCACGGACAGGACCCGCCTACGAGCAGTACTTC
>TRBJ2-7|.|TRBV30|.
CAWSNPVAAYPWVEQYF
TGTGCCTGGTCCAATCCGGTAGCGGCCTACCCCTGGGTTGAGCAGTACTTC
>TRBJ2-2|.|TRBV27|TRBD1
CASSLVGQSTGELFF
TGTGCCAGCAGTTTAGTGGGACAGTCGACCGGGGAGCTGTTTTTT
>TRBJ2-1|.|TRBV10-3|.
CAISEPPGERYNEQFF
TGTGCCATCAGTGAACCCCCGGGGGAACGCTACAATGAGCAGTTCTTC
>TRBJ2-2|.|TRBV9|.
CASSATGELFF
TGTGCCAGCAGCGCGACCGGGGAGCTGTTTTTT
>TRBJ2-2|.|TRBV5-5|.
CASSFFPGTGELFF
TGTGCCAGCAGCTTCTTCCCGGGGACCGGGGAGCTGTTTTTT
>TRBJ2-1|.|TRBV9|TRBD2
CASSVGGGYNEQFF
TGTGCCAGCAGCGTAGGCGGGGGCTACAATGAGCAGTTCTTC